The next 9 T cell receptor beta chains were all read from a single sample in a study of OX40 agonist ivuxolimab in advanced cancers. Repertoires were generated with immunoSEQ multiplex PCR, while TCRdb's copy carries only in-frame clones and drops some. This table holds 65,000 to 90,000 clones, over 75% found once. The starting material was CD4+ or CD8+ T cells sorted from blood, obtained in a trial of the OX40 agonist ivuxolimab. The receptors originated from an adult with an advanced solid tumor such as melanoma, head and neck, liver or kidney cancer.

The rearrangement links TRBV28 to TRBJ1-2; 9 bases match TRBD1. The length of the CDR3 is 13 residues. Germline CDR1 and CDR2: MDHEN and SYDVKM. V was pared by 3 bases and J by 5 bases, with 1 base of the junction left unmatched. As DNA, the CDR3 is TGTGCCAGCAGTTTCGGACAGGGGTATGGCTACACCTTC. This codes for CASSFGQGYGYTF.

The chain combines TRBV19 with TRBJ2-5; TRBD1 might be the D (5 bases). Germline V CDR1 and CDR2: LNHDA, SQIVND (reference sequence). The CDR3 runs to 13 residues. V shed 9 bases and J shed 5 bases, with 16 bases lying between them. The CDR3: CASSIGARETQYF. The DNA for the CDR3 is TGTGCCAGCTCTATTGGGGCGCGGGAGACCCAGTACTTC.

This chain connects TRBV5-1 to TRBJ2-4; weak D call: TRBD1 (7 bases). Germline values: CDR1 SGHRS, CDR2 YFSETQ. There are 16 residues in the CDR3. V was trimmed by 4 bases and J by 2 bases, leaving 16 bases between them. The CDR3 loop is CASSPEPGGTKNIQYF. The CDR3 DNA reads TGCGCCAGCAGCCCGGAACCAGGGGGGACCAAAAACATTCAGTACTTC.

The V and J genes are TRBV30 and TRBJ2-6; a possible D gene is TRBD2 (6 bases). The germline V gene encodes CDR1 GTSNPN and CDR2 SVGIG (reference sequence). Trimming took off 3 bases at V and 1 base at J, with 10 bases between the two ends. This CDR3 has 15 residues. CDR3 coding DNA: TGTGCCTGGAGCACCGGGACTTCTGGGGCCAACGTCCTGACTTTC. Amino acid sequence: CAWSTGTSGANVLTF.

The J gene is TRBJ1-5, the V gene TRBV19, with 8 bases matching TRBD1. CDR3 length equals 15 residues. The V and J ends lost 6 bases and 6 bases, in that order; junction bases with no gene match: 10. In germline, CDR1 is LNHDA, CDR2 SQIVND (reference sequence). The CDR3 reads CASSPQGDSGQPQHF. CDR3 in DNA: TGTGCCAGTAGCCCACAGGGGGATTCGGGTCAGCCCCAGCATTTT.

The chain recombines TRBV2 with TRBJ1-5, with D maybe TRBD1 (6 bases). V was cut by 6 bases and J by 4 bases, with 13 bases left in between. Germline CDR1 is SNHLY and CDR2 is FYNNEI. The CDR3 runs to 14 residues. This CDR3 is CASREDSENQPQHF. The CDR3 region has the DNA TGTGCCAGCAGGGAGGACAGCGAAAATCAGCCCCAGCATTTT.

The chain joins TRBV5-4 to TRBJ2-1, with 10 bases fitting TRBD2. Unmatched junction bases numbered 9, after V lost 0 bases and J lost 9 bases. CDR1 is SGHNT and CDR2 is YYREEE in the germline V gene (reference sequence). The CDR3 consists of 16 residues. CDR3 protein: CASSLVGSGRFGEQFF. The DNA for the CDR3 is TGTGCCAGCAGCTTGGTAGGTAGCGGGAGGTTCGGTGAGCAGTTCTTC. Supplemented by reference TRBV5-4 and TRBJ2-1, the full variable domain reads ETGVTQSPTHLIKTRGQQVTLRCSSQSGHNTVSWYQQALGQGPQFIFQYYREEENGRGNFPPRFSGLQFPNYSSELNVNALELDDSALYLCASSLVGSGRFGEQFFGPGTRLTVL.

The J gene is TRBJ1-1, the V gene TRBV7-2; the D gene is possibly TRBD1 (5 bases). Between the trimmed V and J ends, which lost 6 bases and 3 bases, there was a span of 20 bases. The germline gives CDR1 SGHTA, CDR2 FQGNSA. CDR3 size: 16 residues. CDR3 in amino acids: CASSPVTGLRYTEAFF. The CDR3 nucleotides read TGTGCCAGCAGTCCCGTCACAGGCTTAAGGTACACTGAAGCTTTCTTT.

This clone was observed a handful of times. This chain uses TRBV19 with TRBJ2-1; TRBD2 aligns across 14 bases. The CDR3 has 19 residues. V lost 4 bases and J lost 4; bases outside the gene matches: 12. Germline CDR1 and CDR2: LNHDA and SQIVND (reference sequence). The chain's CDR3 is CASSTSPQTSGREYNEQFF. The CDR3 nucleotides read TGTGCCAGTAGTACCTCCCCACAGACTAGCGGGAGGGAATACAATGAGCAGTTCTTC.